This TCR beta chain was sequenced for a study of beta chain features in type 1 diabetes. Study conclusions and caveats: TCRB CDR3 length was moderately but significantly reduced in all four CD4+ subsets of Type 1 diabetes patients. The VDJ junctions of type 1 diabetes patients carried fewer insertions and more deletions.

In regard to this clone: Its matching antigen is unknown.

The CDR3 runs to 15 residues. Between the trimmed V and J ends, which lost 0 bases and 2 bases, there was a span of 13 bases. Germline lookup yields CDR1 GTSNPN and CDR2 SVGIG (reference sequence). Sorting based on CD45RO/CCR7/CD25/CD127/CD95/CD27 separated CD4+ naive, central memory, regulatory and stem cell-like memory cells. Sorted populations all had greater than 95% purity. cDNA synthesis used the whole RNA isolate, giving expressed TCRB sequences. Regulatory, naive and central memory T cell samples averaged approximately 3.3 million reads. The table came from immunoSEQ multiplex PCR; TCRdb's copy has only in-frame clones and leaves some out. The table lists 350,000 to 450,000 clones, 10% to 15% of them singletons.

The receptor comes from a woman aged 18-29 years with type 1 diabetes. The gene calls are TRBV30 and TRBJ1-2; D remains ambiguous. The sample taken for sequencing was naive CD4+ T cells from blood. CDR3 protein: CAWSVRGRANYGYTF. The CDR3 nucleotides are TGTGCCTGGAGTGTACGGGGAAGGGCGAACTATGGCTACACCTTC.